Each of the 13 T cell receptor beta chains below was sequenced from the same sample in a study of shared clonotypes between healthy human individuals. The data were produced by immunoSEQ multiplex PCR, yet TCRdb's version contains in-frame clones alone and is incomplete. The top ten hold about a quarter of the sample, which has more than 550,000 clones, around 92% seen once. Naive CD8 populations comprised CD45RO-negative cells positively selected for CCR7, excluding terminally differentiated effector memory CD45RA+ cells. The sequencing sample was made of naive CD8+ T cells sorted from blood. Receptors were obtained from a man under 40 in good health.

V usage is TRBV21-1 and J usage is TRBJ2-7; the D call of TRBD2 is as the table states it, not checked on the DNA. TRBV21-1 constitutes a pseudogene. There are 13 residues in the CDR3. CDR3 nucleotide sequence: TGTGCCAGCAGCAAGGCAGTAGCGGGAGGGCAGTACTTC. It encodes CASSKAVAGGQYF.

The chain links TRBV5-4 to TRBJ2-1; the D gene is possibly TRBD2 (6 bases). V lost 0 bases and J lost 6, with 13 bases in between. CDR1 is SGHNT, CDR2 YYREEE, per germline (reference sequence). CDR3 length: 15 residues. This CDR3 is CASSLDGSPVNEQFF. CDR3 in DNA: TGTGCCAGCAGCTTGGACGGGAGCCCCGTCAATGAGCAGTTCTTC.

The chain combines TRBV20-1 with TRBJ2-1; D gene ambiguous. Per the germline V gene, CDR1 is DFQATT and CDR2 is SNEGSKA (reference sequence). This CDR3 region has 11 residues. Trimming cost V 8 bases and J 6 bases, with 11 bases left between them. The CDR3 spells CSILRGNEQFF. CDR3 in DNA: TGCAGTATCCTGCGCGGCAATGAGCAGTTCTTC.

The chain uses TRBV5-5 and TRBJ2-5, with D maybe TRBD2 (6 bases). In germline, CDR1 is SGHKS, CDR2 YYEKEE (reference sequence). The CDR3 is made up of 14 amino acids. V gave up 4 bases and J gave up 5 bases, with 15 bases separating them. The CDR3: CASSTWTEGETQYF. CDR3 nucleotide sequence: TGTGCCAGCAGCACCTGGACGGAGGGCGAGACCCAGTACTTC.

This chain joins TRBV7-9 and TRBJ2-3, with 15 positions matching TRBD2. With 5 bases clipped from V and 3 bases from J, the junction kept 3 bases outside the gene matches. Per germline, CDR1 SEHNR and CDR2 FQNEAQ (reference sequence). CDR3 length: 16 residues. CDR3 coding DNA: TGTGCCAGCAGCATTGGACTAGCGGGAGGGACAGATACGCAGTATTTT. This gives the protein CASSIGLAGGTDTQYF.

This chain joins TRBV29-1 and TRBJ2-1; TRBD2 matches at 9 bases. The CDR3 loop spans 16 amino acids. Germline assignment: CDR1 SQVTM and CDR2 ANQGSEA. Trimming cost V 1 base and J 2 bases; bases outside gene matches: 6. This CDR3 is CSVEGLAGRTYNEQFF. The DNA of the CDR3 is TGCAGCGTTGAAGGCCTAGCGGGAAGGACCTACAATGAGCAGTTCTTC.

The CDR3 DNA follows: TGTGCCAGCAGCTTTAGCGGGGCCAGGGGATACACCGGGGAGCTGTTTTTT. It specifies CASSFSGARGYTGELFF. This sequence joins TRBV7-6 and TRBJ2-2; 8 nucleotides match TRBD2. This CDR3 spans 17 amino acids. V gave up 3 bases and J gave up 3 bases; unmatched junction bases: 9. Germline V gives CDR1 SGHVS, CDR2 FNYEAQ.

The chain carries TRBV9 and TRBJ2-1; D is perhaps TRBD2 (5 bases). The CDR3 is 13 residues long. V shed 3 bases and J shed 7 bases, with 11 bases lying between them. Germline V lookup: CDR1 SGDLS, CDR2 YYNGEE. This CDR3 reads CASSDTPGNEQFF. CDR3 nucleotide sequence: TGTGCCAGCAGCGACACTCCGGGGAATGAGCAGTTCTTC.

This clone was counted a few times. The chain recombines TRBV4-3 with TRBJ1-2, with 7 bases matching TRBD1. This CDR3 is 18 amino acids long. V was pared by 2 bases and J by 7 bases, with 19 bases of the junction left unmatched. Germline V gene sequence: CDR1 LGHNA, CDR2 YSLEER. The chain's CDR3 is CASSQSRTGNFLYFGYTF. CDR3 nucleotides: TGCGCCAGCAGCCAAAGCAGGACAGGAAATTTCTTGTATTTTGGCTACACCTTC.

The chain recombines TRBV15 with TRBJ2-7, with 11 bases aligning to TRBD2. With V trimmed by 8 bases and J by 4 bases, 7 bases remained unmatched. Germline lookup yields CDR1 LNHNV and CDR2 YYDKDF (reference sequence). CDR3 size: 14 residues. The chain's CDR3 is CATSPGTSGYEQYF. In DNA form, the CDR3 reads TGTGCCACCTCCCCAGGGACTAGCGGTTACGAGCAGTACTTC.

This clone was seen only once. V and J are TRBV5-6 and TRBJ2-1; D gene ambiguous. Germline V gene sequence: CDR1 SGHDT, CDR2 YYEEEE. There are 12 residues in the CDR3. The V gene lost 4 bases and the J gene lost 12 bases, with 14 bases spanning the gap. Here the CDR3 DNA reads TGTGCCAGCAGCGGCCTAGGCATCGGGCAGTTCTTC. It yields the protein CASSGLGIGQFF.

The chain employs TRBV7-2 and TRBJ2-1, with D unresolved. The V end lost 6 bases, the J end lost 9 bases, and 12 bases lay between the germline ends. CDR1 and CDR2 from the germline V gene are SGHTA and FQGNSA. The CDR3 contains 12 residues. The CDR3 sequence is CASRIPGFEQFF. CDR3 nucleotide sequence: TGTGCCAGCAGAATCCCCGGTTTTGAGCAGTTCTTC.

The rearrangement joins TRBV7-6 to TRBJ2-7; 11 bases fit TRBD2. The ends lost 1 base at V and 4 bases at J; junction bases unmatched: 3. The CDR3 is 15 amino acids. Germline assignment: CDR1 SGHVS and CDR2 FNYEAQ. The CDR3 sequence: CASSLGLAGRYEQYF. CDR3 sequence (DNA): TGTGCCAGCAGCTTAGGACTAGCGGGAAGGTACGAGCAGTACTTC.